This T cell receptor (beta chain) was retrieved from a study of T cell changes during pregnancy in multiple sclerosis. This clone was recorded once. Repertoires were generated with immunoSEQ multiplex PCR, while TCRdb's copy carries only in-frame clones and drops some. The sample has some 64,000 clones; 92% are singletons. The CDR3 contains 15 residues. The V gene end was trimmed by 6 bases and the J gene end by 4 bases; junction bases not matched to a gene: 8. Per germline, CDR1 MNHEY and CDR2 SMNVEV (reference sequence). This sample comprised peripheral blood, obtained in the first trimester of pregnancy. The sequence was collected from a female donor with multiple sclerosis, enrolled in a pregnancy study. This chain joins TRBV27 and TRBJ1-2; 10 bases fit TRBD1. CDR3 sequence (DNA): TGTGCCAGCAGGGACTGGACAGGGGGGGGCTATGGCTACACCTTC. Protein product: CASRDWTGGGYGYTF.